This entry features one TCR beta chain sequence. This record belongs to a study of blood T cell repertoires in COVID-19. On the study more broadly: Sources were T cells, B-cell-depleted T cells, or PBMCs; the material itself was cDNA or gDNA.

Trimming took 7 bases from V and 0 from J, leaving 7 bases between them. The CDR3 spans 12 residues. CDR1 SEHNR and CDR2 FQNEAQ come from the germline V gene (reference sequence). Clones were read by immunoSEQ multiplex PCR, and TCRdb kept only the in-frame ones, dropping some. The table records roughly 140,000 clones, around 80% of them present only once. V is TRBV7-9 and J is TRBJ2-7; D not resolved. Sequencing was carried out using peripheral blood. The clonotype comes from a man between 60 and 70 years old with active or convalescent COVID-19. The CDR3 spells CASTLSSYEQYF. In DNA, the CDR3 is TGTGCCAGCACCCTTAGCTCCTACGAGCAGTACTTC.